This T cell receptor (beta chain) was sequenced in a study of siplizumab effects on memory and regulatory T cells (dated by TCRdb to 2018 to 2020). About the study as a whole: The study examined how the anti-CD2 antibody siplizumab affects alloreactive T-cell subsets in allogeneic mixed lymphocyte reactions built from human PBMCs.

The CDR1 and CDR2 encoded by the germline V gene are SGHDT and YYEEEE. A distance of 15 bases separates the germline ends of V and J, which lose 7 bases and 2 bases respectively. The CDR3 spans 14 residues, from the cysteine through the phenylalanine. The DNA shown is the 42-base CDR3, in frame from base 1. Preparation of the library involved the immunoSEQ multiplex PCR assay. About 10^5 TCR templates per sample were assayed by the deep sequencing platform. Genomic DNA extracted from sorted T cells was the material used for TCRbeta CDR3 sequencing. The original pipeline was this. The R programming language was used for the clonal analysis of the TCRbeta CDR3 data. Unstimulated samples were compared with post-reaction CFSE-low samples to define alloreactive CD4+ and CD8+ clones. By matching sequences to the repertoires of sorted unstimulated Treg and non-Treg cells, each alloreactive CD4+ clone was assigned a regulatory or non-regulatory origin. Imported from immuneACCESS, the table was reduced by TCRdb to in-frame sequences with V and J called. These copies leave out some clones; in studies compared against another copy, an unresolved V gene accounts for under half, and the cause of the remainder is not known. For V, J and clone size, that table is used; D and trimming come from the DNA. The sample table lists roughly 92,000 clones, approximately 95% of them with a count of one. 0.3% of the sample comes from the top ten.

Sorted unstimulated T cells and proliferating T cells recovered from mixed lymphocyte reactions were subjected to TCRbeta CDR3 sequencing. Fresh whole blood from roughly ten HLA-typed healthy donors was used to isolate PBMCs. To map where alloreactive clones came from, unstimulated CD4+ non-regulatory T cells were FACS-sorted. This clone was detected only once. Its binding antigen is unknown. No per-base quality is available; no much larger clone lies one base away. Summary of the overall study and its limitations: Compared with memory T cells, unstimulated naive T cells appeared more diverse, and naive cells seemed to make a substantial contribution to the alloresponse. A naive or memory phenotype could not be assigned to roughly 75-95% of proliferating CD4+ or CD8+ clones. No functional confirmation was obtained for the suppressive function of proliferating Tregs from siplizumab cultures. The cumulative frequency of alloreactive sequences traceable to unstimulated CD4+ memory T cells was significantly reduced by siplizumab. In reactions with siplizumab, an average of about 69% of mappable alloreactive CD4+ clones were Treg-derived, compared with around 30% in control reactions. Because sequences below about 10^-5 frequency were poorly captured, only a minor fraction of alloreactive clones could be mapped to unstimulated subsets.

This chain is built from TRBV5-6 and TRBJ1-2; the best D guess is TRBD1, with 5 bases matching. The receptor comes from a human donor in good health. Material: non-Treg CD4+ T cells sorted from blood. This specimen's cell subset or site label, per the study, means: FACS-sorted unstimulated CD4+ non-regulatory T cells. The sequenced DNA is TGTGCCAGCTGCCCGGTAGGGGAGAACTATGGCTACACCTTC. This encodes CASCPVGENYGYTF.